These 15 T cell receptor beta chains share one sample of origin, sequenced in a study of neurological immune-mediated disorders (dated by TCRdb to 2018 to 2020). Libraries came from 5' RACE. Sequencing used an Illumina HiSeq 2500. In TCRdb, the public reads were trimmed at Q25 with fastp and aligned with MiXCR, with productive beta chains retained. Each CDR3 protein appears once, grouped with its most common genes and DNA. Across this sample there are 60,000 to 90,000 distinct CDR3 sequences, with 10% seen only once. 9.5% to 10% of the sample comes from the top ten. What this sample's time point label stands for: longitudinal time-point 1 (baseline). Sequencing was performed on PBMCs. All receptors come from a man aged 25-45 years in good health.

Ten or more counts support this clonotype. V is TRBV7-2 and J is TRBJ2-1, with a possible D match to TRBD2 (6 bases). The germline V gene has CDR1 SGHTA and CDR2 FQGNSA. V lost 8 bases, J lost 2 bases, and 10 bases lay in between. This CDR3 contains 13 residues. CDR3 DNA: TGTGCCAGCGGGGCGGGACCCTACAATGAGCAGTTCTTC. Translation gives CASGAGPYNEQFF.

This sequence joins TRBV12-3 or TRBV12-4 and TRBJ1-1; D is unresolved. V dropped 2 bases and J dropped 2 bases, with 21 bases sitting between them. There are 18 residues in the CDR3. CDR3 bases: TGTGCCAGCAGTTTAATACTCCGGGTGGGCCAGGTTAACACTGAAGCTTTCTTT. Protein: CASSLILRVGQVNTEAFF.

This clonotype has at least ten counts. The chain combines TRBV20-1 with TRBJ1-5, with D unclear. Trimming stripped 1 base from V and 0 bases from J, with 16 bases between. Germline V gene lookup returns CDR1 DFQATT and CDR2 SNEGSKA (reference sequence). This CDR3 region has 17 residues. The CDR3 spells CSARVNGSPYSNQPQHF. In DNA form, the CDR3 reads TGCAGTGCTAGAGTGAATGGGTCGCCTTATAGCAATCAGCCCCAGCATTTT.

This clonotype was recorded many times. CDR3 amino acids: CSARPWGGSNQPQHF. Written as DNA, the CDR3 is TGCAGTGCTAGACCCTGGGGGGGAAGCAATCAGCCCCAGCATTTT. V usage is TRBV20-1 and J usage is TRBJ1-5; a weak D match, TRBD1 (5 bases). The CDR3 is 15 residues long. The germline gives CDR1 DFQATT, CDR2 SNEGSKA (reference sequence). Trimming shortened V by 2 bases and J by 1 base, and 12 bases separated the two germline ends.

This clonotype was found many times. The chain is built from TRBV12-3 or TRBV12-4 and TRBJ1-3; no clear D. The CDR3 runs 13 residues. V gave up 4 bases and J gave up 3 bases, with 7 bases separating them. The CDR3 sequence is CASSSENGNTIYF. CDR3 coding DNA: TGTGCCAGCAGTTCCGAGAATGGAAACACCATATATTTT.

This clonotype was recorded many times. V gene TRBV7-2 combines with J gene TRBJ2-3, with D unresolved. Germline loops: CDR1 SGHTA, CDR2 FQGNSA. The V end lost 1 base, the J end lost 0 bases, and 17 bases lay between the germline ends. The length of the CDR3 is 18 residues. CDR3 in DNA: TGTGCCAGCAGCTTAGTTGAGCAGGCAACTTCTAGCACAGATACGCAGTATTTT. It translates to CASSLVEQATSSTDTQYF.

This clonotype showed up many times. The chain has TRBV7-8 and TRBJ2-1; D uncertain. The V gene's germline CDR1 is SGHVS and CDR2 FQNEAQ. There are 16 residues in the CDR3. Trimming removed 2 bases at V and 0 bases at J, with 11 bases between. CDR3 sequence (DNA): TGTGCCAGCAGCTTACGAGCGCTGAGCTCCTACAATGAGCAGTTCTTC. Translated, it gives CASSLRALSSYNEQFF.

The chain joins TRBV6-5 to TRBJ2-2, with D perhaps TRBD1 (5 bases). CDR3 length: 16 amino acids. Trimming removed 5 bases from V and 2 bases from J, with 15 bases in between. Per germline, CDR1 MNHEY and CDR2 SVGAGI. The CDR3 DNA is TGTGCCAGCAGTCTCCTAACAGGTGTCAACACCGGGGAGCTGTTTTTT. As protein: CASSLLTGVNTGELFF.

This clonotype was recorded many times. The chain links TRBV29-1 to TRBJ1-3; 8 bases fit TRBD1. V lost 6 bases to trimming and J lost 0 bases; unmatched junction nucleotides: 4. CDR1 SQVTM and CDR2 ANQGSEA come from the germline V gene. The CDR3 is 14 residues long. The CDR3 coding sequence is TGCAGCGTCTACGGACAGGGCTCTGGAAACACCATATATTTT. This gives the protein CSVYGQGSGNTIYF.

This clonotype was seen at least ten times. The V gene is TRBV27, the J gene TRBJ2-7; TRBD2 matches at 12 bases. Trimming took 5 bases from V and 1 from J; bases not matched to a gene: 9. CDR1 is MNHEY and CDR2 is SMNVEV in the germline V gene (reference sequence). CDR3 length equals 17 residues. Here the CDR3 reads CASSPSALAGGSYEQYF. In DNA form, the CDR3 reads TGTGCCAGCAGTCCCTCGGCTCTAGCGGGAGGGTCCTACGAGCAGTACTTC.

This clonotype has at least ten counts. This chain uses TRBV6-1 with TRBJ2-6, with 7 bases fitting TRBD1. The CDR3 contains 15 residues. Trimming at V came to 6 bases and at J to 1 base, leaving 3 bases not matched to a gene. Germline V gives CDR1 MNHNS, CDR2 SASEGT. The DNA for the CDR3 is TGTGCCAGCAGCCAGGGGGTGTCTGGGGCCAACGTCCTGACTTTC. It specifies CASSQGVSGANVLTF.

This clonotype came up many times. V is TRBV5-1 and J is TRBJ2-2, with D tentatively TRBD2 (5 bases). Germline V CDR1 and CDR2: SGHRS, YFSETQ. The V end lost 1 base, the J end lost 4 bases, and 11 bases lay between the germline ends. The CDR3 totals 15 residues. CDR3 nucleotide sequence: TGCGCCAGCAGCTTGAACAGCGAGGGCACCGGGGAGCTGTTTTTT. It codes for CASSLNSEGTGELFF.

This clonotype was detected many times. The chain joins TRBV28 to TRBJ2-1; TRBD2 is a possible D gene (6 bases). V was clipped by 5 bases and J by 9 bases, with 14 bases between them. Germline CDR1 reads MDHEN; CDR2 reads SYDVKM. CDR3 length equals 13 residues. Here the CDR3 reads CASSRGLSVEQFF. DNA for the CDR3: TGTGCCAGCAGTCGGGGACTCTCCGTTGAGCAGTTCTTC.

This clonotype was recorded at least ten times. The rearrangement joins TRBV9 to TRBJ2-2; 7 positions match TRBD2. V trimming: 4 bases; J trimming: 2 bases; junction bases outside the gene matches: 11. Germline-derived CDR1 and CDR2 are SGDLS and YYNGEE. The CDR3 runs 17 residues. CDR3 protein: CASSLRRASGNTGELFF. For the CDR3, the DNA is TGTGCCAGCAGCCTCCGCCGGGCTAGCGGCAACACCGGGGAGCTGTTTTTT.

This clonotype was seen more than once but under ten times. V and J are TRBV7-9 and TRBJ2-1, with TRBD2 matching 9 bases. The CDR3 covers 14 residues. The trim removed 3 bases at V and 6 bases at J, leaving 3 bases unmatched. CDR1 is SEHNR, CDR2 FQNEAQ, per germline (reference sequence). In DNA form, the CDR3 reads TGTGCCAGCAGCTTTATACTAGCGGGCAATGAGCAGTTCTTC. It codes for CASSFILAGNEQFF.